The sequence of this T cell receptor (beta chain) was determined in a study of T cell changes during pregnancy in multiple sclerosis. Assay used: immunoSEQ multiplex PCR; TCRdb lists only in-frame clones, some missing. The table includes some 44,000 clones, roughly 90% detected once. Germline V gives CDR1 LGHNA, CDR2 YNFKEQ. This CDR3 comprises 17 residues. V lost 0 bases to trimming and J lost 0 bases; unmatched junction nucleotides: 4. This rearrangement joins TRBV4-2 to TRBJ2-1, with 8 bases aligning to TRBD1. The material was CD4+ T cells from peripheral blood mononuclear cells, obtained in the second trimester of pregnancy. The source of this sequence is a female donor with multiple sclerosis, enrolled in a pregnancy study. The CDR3 sequence is CASSQDVTGGSYNEQFF. The DNA for the CDR3 is TGTGCCAGCAGCCAAGATGTTACAGGGGGCTCCTACAATGAGCAGTTCTTC.